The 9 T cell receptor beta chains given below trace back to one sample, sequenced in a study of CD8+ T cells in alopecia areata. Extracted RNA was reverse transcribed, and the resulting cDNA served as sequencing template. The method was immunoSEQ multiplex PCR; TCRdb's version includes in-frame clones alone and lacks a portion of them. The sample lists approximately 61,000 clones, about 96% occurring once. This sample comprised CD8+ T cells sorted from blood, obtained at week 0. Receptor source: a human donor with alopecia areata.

In nucleotides, the CDR3 is TGTGCCAGCAGCTTCGGGATTGCCAATGAGCAGTTCTTC. Translation gives CASSFGIANEQFF. The chain uses TRBV7-2 and TRBJ2-1, with a tentative D call TRBD2 (5 bases). CDR1 is SGHTA, CDR2 FQGNSA, per germline. The CDR3 is 13 amino acids. The germline V and J ends were trimmed by 3 bases and 6 bases, with 9 bases remaining between them.

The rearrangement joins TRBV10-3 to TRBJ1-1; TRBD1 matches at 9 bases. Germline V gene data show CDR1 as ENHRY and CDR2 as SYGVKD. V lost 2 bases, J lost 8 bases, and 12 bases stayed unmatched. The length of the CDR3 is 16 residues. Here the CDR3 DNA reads TGTGCCATCAGTGAGGCCGGGACAGGGTCGGTCAGGGAAGCTTTCTTT. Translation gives CAISEAGTGSVREAFF.

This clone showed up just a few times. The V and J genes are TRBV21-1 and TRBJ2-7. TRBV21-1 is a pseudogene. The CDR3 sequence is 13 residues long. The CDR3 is CASCDGHPYEQYF. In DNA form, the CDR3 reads TGTGCCAGCTGCGACGGCCACCCCTACGAGCAGTACTTC.

The CDR3: CASSQRTTGYENIQYF. The CDR3 nucleotides read TGCGCCAGCAGCCAACGCACCACAGGGTATGAAAACATTCAGTACTTC. The chain links TRBV4-3 to TRBJ2-4; a weak D match, TRBD1 (6 bases). The CDR3 has 16 amino acids. From germline, CDR1 is LGHNA and CDR2 YSLEER. Between the trimmed V and J ends, which lost 2 bases and 5 bases, there was a span of 16 bases.

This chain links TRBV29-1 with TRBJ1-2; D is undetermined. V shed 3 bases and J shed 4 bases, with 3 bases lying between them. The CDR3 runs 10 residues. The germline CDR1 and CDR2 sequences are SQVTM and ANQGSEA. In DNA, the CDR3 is TGCAGCGTTGAGGGCTATGGCTACACCTTC. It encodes CSVEGYGYTF.

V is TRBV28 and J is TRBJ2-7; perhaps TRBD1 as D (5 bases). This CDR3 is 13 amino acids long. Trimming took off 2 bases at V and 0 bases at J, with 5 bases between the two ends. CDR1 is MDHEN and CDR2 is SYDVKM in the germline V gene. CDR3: CASSLRGSYEQYF. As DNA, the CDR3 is TGTGCCAGCAGTTTAAGGGGCTCCTACGAGCAGTACTTC.

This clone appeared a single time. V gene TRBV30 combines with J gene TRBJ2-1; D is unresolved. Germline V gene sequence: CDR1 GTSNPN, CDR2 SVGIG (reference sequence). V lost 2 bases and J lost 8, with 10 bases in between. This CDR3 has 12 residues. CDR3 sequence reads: CAWSLIGDEQFF. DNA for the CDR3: TGTGCCTGGAGTCTAATCGGCGATGAGCAGTTCTTC.

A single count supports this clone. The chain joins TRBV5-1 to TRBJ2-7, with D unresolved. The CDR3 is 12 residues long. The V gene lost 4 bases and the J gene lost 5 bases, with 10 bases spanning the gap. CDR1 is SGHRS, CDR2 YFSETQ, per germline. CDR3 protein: CASSPDTDEQYF. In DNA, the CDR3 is TGCGCCAGCAGCCCCGACACCGACGAGCAGTACTTC.

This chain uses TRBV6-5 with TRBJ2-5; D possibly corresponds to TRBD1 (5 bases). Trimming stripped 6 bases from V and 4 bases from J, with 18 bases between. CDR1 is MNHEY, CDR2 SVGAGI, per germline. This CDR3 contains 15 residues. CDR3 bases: TGTGCCAGCAGCTCAACATTCGGAAGGGGAGAGACCCAGTACTTC. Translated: CASSSTFGRGETQYF.